This T cell receptor (beta chain) was captured in a study of cytomegalovirus exposure and HLA in healthy donors. The study, taken as a whole, reports: Most of the CMV-associated TCR beta chains (in a later analysis) appeared to be HLA-restricted.

PCR used 60 Vbeta primers and 13 Jbeta primers. The protocol was immunoSEQ multiplex PCR, while the TCRdb copy is restricted to in-frame clones and leaves out a portion. The top ten hold nearly 3.5% of the sample, which has roughly 80,000 clones, 78% seen once. This clone was observed a few times. The antigen remains undetermined. V lost 7 bases to trimming and J lost 5 bases; unmatched junction nucleotides: 15. The germline CDR1 and CDR2 sequences are SEHNR and FQNEAQ (reference sequence). The CDR3 runs 17 residues. The genes are TRBV7-9 and TRBJ2-2, with 8 bases that match TRBD2. Sequenced sample: PBMCs. This sequence was found in a man aged 35-49 years in good health and CMV-seronegative. Written as DNA, the CDR3 is TGTGCCAGCATACAGATCCAGGCGGGGGGAGAGACCGGGGAGCTGTTTTTT. Protein product: CASIQIQAGGETGELFF. Variable domain in full (rest from reference TRBV7-9 and TRBJ2-2): DTGVSQNPRHKITKRGQNVTFRCDPISEHNRLYWYRQTLGQGPEFLTYFQNEAQLEKSRLLSDRFSAERPKGSFSTLEIQRTEQGDSAMYLCASIQIQAGGETGELFFGEGSRLTVL.